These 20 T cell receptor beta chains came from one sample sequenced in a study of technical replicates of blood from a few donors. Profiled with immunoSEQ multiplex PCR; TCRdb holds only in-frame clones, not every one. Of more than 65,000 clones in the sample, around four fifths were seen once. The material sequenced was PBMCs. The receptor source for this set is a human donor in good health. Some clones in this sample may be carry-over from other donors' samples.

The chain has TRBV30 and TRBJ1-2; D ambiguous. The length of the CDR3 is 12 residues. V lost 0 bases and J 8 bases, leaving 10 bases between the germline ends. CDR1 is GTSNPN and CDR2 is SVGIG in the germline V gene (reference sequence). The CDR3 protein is CAWSVNAEGYTF. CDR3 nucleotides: TGTGCCTGGAGTGTAAATGCTGAGGGCTACACCTTC.

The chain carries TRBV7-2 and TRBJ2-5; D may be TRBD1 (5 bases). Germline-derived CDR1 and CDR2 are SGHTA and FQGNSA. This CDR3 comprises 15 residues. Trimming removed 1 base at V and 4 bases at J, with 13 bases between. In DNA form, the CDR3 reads TGTGCCAGCAGCTTAGGAAAGGCAGGGCGAGAGACCCAGTACTTC. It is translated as CASSLGKAGRETQYF.

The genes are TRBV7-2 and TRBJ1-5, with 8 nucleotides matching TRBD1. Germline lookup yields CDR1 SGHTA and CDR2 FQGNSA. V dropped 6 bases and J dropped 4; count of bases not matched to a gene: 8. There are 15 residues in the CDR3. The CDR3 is CASRLGQEENQPQHF. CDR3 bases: TGTGCCAGCAGGTTGGGACAGGAGGAGAATCAGCCCCAGCATTTT.

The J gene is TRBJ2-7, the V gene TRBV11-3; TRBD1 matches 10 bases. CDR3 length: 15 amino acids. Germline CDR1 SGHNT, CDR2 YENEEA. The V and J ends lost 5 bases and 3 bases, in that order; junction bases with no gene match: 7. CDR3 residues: CASSLSGQGGYEQYF. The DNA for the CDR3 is TGTGCCAGCAGCCTATCCGGACAGGGGGGCTACGAGCAGTACTTC.

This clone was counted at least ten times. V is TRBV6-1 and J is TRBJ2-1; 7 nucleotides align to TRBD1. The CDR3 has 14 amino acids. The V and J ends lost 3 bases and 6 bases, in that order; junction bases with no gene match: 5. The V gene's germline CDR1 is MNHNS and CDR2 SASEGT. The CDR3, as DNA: TGTGCCAGCAGTGACGGGACAGAAATCAATGAGCAGTTCTTC. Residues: CASSDGTEINEQFF.

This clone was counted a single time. CDR3 sequence reads: CASSPRQGQGGEQYF. The CDR3 nucleotides read TGTGCCAGCTCACCCAGACAGGGACAGGGGGGCGAGCAGTACTTC. V usage is TRBV18 and J usage is TRBJ2-7; 11 bases line up with TRBD1. The CDR3 length is 15 residues. Looked up from germline, CDR1 is KGHSH and CDR2 is LQKENI. V lost 3 bases and J lost 6; bases outside the gene matches: 7.

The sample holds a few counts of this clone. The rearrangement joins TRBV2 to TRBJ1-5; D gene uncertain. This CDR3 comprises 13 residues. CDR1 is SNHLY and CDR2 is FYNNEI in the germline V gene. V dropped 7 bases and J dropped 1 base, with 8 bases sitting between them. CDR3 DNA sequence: TGTGCCAGCACGAGGAGCAGCAATCAGCCCCAGCATTTT. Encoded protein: CASTRSSNQPQHF.

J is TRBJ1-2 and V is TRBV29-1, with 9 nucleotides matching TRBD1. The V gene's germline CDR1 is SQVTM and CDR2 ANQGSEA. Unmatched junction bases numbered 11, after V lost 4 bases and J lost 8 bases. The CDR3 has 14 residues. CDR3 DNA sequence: TGCAGCGTTGGGACAGGGGATGCTTCGTACGGCTACACCTTC. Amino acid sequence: CSVGTGDASYGYTF. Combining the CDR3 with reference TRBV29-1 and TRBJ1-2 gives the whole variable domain SAVISQKPSRDICQRGTSLTIQCQVDSQVTMMFWYRQQPGQSLTLIATANQGSEATYESGFVIDKFPISRPNLTFSTLTVSNMSPEDSSIYLCSVGTGDASYGYTFGSGTRLTVV.

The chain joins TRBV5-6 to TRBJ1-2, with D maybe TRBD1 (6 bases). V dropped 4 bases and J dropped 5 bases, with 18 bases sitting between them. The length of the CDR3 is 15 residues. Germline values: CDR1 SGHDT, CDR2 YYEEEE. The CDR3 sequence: CASSPKPGTSYGYTF. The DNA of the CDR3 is TGTGCCAGCAGCCCAAAACCCGGGACAAGTTATGGCTACACCTTC.

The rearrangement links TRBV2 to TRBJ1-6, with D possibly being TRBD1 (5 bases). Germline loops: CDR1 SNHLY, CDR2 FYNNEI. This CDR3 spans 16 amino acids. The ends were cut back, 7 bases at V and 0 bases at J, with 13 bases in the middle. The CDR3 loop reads CASKDGGRSYNSPLHF. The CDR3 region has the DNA TGTGCCAGCAAGGACGGGGGACGCTCCTATAATTCACCCCTCCACTTT.

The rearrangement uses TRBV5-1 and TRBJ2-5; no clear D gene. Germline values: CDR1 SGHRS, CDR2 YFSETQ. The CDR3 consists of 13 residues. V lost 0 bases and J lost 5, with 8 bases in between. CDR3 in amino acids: CASSLASEETQYF. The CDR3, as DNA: TGCGCCAGCAGCTTGGCCTCGGAGGAGACCCAGTACTTC.

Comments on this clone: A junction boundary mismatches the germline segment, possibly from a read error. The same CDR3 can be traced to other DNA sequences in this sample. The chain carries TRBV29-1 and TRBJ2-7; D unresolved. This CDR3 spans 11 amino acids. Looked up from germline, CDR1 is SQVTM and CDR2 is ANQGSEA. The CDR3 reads CSALSAYEQYF. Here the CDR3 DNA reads TGCAGCGCACTGTCTGCCTACGAACAGTACTTC.

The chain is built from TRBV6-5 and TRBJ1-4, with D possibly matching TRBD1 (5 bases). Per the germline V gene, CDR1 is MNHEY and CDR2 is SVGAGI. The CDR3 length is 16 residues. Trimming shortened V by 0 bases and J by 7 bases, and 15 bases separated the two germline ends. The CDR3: CASSYSTAGSGEKLFF. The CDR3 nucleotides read TGTGCCAGCAGTTACTCGACGGCAGGGTCAGGTGAAAAACTGTTTTTT.

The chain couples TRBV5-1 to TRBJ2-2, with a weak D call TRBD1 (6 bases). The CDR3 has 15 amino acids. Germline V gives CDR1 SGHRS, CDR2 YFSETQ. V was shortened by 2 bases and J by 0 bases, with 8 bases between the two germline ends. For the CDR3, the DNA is TGCGCCAGCAGCTTAGACAGGACGAACACCGGGGAGCTGTTTTTT. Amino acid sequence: CASSLDRTNTGELFF.

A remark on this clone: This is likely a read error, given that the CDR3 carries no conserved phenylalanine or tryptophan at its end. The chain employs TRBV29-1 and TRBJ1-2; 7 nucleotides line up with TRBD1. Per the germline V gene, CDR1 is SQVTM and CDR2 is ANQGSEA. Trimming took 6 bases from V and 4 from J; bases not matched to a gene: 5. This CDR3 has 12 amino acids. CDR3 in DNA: TGCAGCGTCGAACAGGGGTTCTATGGCTACACCTCC. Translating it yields CSVEQGFYGYTS.

The CDR3 loop reads CASRYGGPLTEAFF. CDR3 DNA sequence: TGCGCCAGCAGGTACGGGGGACCTCTCACTGAAGCTTTCTTT. This rearrangement joins TRBV5-1 to TRBJ1-1; D possibly corresponds to TRBD1 (5 bases). V gave up 5 bases and J gave up 4 bases, with 15 bases separating them. CDR1 and CDR2 from the germline V gene are SGHRS and YFSETQ. The CDR3 runs 14 residues.

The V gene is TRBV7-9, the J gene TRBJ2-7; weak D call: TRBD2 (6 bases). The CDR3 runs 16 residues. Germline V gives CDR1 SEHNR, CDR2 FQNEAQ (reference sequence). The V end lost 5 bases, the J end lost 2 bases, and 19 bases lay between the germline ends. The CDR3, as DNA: TGTGCCAGCAGCAATCCGGGACTTCGAGCCCCCTACGAGCAGTACTTC. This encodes CASSNPGLRAPYEQYF.

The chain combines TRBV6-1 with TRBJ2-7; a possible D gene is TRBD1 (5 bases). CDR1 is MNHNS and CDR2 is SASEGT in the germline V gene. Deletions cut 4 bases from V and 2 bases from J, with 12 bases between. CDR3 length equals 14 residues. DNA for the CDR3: TGTGCCAGCAGTGGGCGACAGCCGACCTACGAGCAGTACTTC. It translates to CASSGRQPTYEQYF.

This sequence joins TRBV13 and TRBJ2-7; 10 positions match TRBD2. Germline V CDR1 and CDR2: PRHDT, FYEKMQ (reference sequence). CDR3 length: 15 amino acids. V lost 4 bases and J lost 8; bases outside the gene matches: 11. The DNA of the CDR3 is TGTGCCAGCAGCTCTAATAGCGGGGGGCCTTCCCAGCAGTACTTC. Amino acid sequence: CASSSNSGGPSQQYF.

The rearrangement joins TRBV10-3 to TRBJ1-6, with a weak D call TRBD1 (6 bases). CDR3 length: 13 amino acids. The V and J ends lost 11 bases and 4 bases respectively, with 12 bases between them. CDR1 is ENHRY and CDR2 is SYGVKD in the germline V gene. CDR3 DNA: TGTGCCCTGCGCGGACAGTATAATTCACCCCTCCACTTT. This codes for CALRGQYNSPLHF.